Below are 5 T cell receptor beta chains sequenced from a single sample in a study of T cell clonality in common variable immunodeficiency. The table came from immunoSEQ multiplex PCR; TCRdb's copy has only in-frame clones and leaves some out. The sample is made up of 55,000 to 65,000 clones, none counted only once. Sequenced: peripheral blood mononuclear cells. Every receptor here comes from a person between 18 and 75 years old in good health.

The table lists this clone with many counts. The read terminates 3 residues before the CDR3 end, so the remaining end is supplied by the germline J gene. This chain links TRBV29-1 with TRBJ2-1, with D perhaps matching TRBD1 or TRBD2 (5 bases each). The length of the CDR3 is 14 residues. V dropped 5 bases and J dropped 2 bases, with 13 bases sitting between them. Germline V gene lookup returns CDR1 SQVTM and CDR2 ANQGSEA. The CDR3 region is CSVRGEGTYNEQFF. The part of the CDR3 DNA that was read is TGCAGCGTTAGAGGGGAAGGGACCTACAATGAG.

In this sample, this clone turned up many times. The read ends 3 residues shy of where the CDR3 ends; the end is completed using the germline J gene. The chain is built from TRBV7-3 and TRBJ2-1; maybe TRBD1 (6 bases). Germline CDR1 is SGHTA and CDR2 is FQGTGA. The CDR3 runs 15 residues. Trimming took 5 bases from V and 0 from J, leaving 11 bases between them. Incomplete CDR3 DNA: TGTGCCAGCAGCCGACAGGCATCCTCCTACAATGAG. This translates into CASSRQASSYNE. The whole CDR3 sequence is CASSRQASSYNEQFF.

This clone was observed a few times. A much larger clone differs from this one at a single base, so this may be a read error. The missing CDR3 end, 3 residues past where the read stops, is filled in from the germline J gene. The chain couples TRBV2 to TRBJ2-1; D is ambiguous. The CDR3 spans 14 residues. CDR1 is SNHLY and CDR2 is FYNNEI in the germline V gene. The V end lost 8 bases, the J end lost 1 base, and 12 bases lay between the germline ends. The CDR3 region is CASPPGFSYNEQFF. The CDR3 bases that were read are TGTGCCAGCCCCCCCGGGTTTTCCTACAATGAG.

This clone was found many times. The read ends 3 residues before the CDR3 terminus; that terminus is restored from the germline J gene. The V and J genes are TRBV7-9 and TRBJ2-2; possible D gene TRBD2, 5 bases. The CDR3 extends over 14 amino acids. The V gene's germline CDR1 is SEHNR and CDR2 FQNEAQ (reference sequence). The germline V and J ends were trimmed by 5 bases and 4 bases, with 11 bases remaining between them. The CDR3 bases that were read are TGTGCCAGCAGCCAAGAGGGTACCACCGGGGAG. It is translated as CASSQEGTTGE. The whole CDR3 is CASSQEGTTGELFF.

This clone appeared a few times. The CDR3 is cut off 3 residues early in the read; its end comes from the germline J gene. The chain links TRBV18 to TRBJ2-2; tentative D call: TRBD1 (6 bases). With 2 bases removed from V and 4 bases from J, the gap between germline ends came to 8 bases. Germline values: CDR1 KGHSH, CDR2 LQKENI. The CDR3 is 14 amino acids. The covered CDR3 bases are TGTGCCAGCTCACCAGGACAGACCACCGGGGAG. It yields the protein CASSPGQTTGE. The full CDR3 is CASSPGQTTGELFF.